This T cell receptor (beta chain) was retrieved from a study of identical twins. Study-wide results and caveats: Insertions were reduced in abundant cord blood beta clonotypes but not in memory repertoires.

All donors were healthy Caucasians. On this clonotype itself: Its antigen remains unknown.

TCRdb reanalysed the 5' RACE reads using MiXCR and keeps one entry per CDR3 protein. The data contain hundreds of thousands of distinct CDR3 sequences, approximately 25% of them singletons. There are 16 residues in the CDR3. V shed 0 bases and J shed 0 bases, with 12 bases lying between them. CDR1 is SGHRS, CDR2 YFSETQ, per germline. This sample was shared with a second study, whose subject was T cells expressing NK-cell markers.

This clonotype originated in a woman between 18 and 29 years old in good health. The sample was CD4+ T cells sorted from blood. The chain has TRBV5-1 and TRBJ1-1; perhaps TRBD1 as D (5 bases). The CDR3 DNA reads as TGCGCCAGCAGCTTGGTCGGGGCAGCTCTGAACACTGAAGCTTTCTTT. Amino acid sequence: CASSLVGAALNTEAFF.